This T cell receptor beta chain was captured in a study of CD8 T cells in Susac syndrome. Points from the study as a whole: The TCR sequencing and HLA analysis in the study involved a relatively small number of individuals, as the study acknowledged.

Sequencing of TCR beta was carried out in blood CD8+ and CD4+ T cells. Included as multiple sclerosis controls were treatment-naive patients who had stable or active relapsing-remitting disease. In regard to this clonotype: The antigen is not known.

Random hexamers served to reverse transcribe roughly 0.45 to 1 ug RNA. From the immunoSEQ multiplex PCR reads, TCRdb called clonotypes with MiXCR, one entry per CDR3 protein. This sample has 300,000 or so distinct CDR3 sequences; roughly 94% occur once, and the top ten carry about 0.063%. Germline CDR1 and CDR2: SGHTA and FQGNSA. This CDR3 has 19 amino acids. Trimming at V came to 5 bases and at J to 0 bases, leaving 15 bases not matched to a gene. The chain recombines TRBV7-2 with TRBJ2-3, with 9 bases that match TRBD2. The receptor's source is a human donor with multiple sclerosis. The sample taken for sequencing was CD4+ T cells from PBMCs. The CDR3 region is CASSGGEREASSSTDTQYF. DNA for the CDR3: TGTGCCAGCAGCGGGGGGGAGCGGGAGGCTAGTTCTAGCACAGATACGCAGTATTTT.